These 15 T cell receptor beta chains were sequenced from one sample in a study of blood T cell repertoires in COVID-19. Clones were read by immunoSEQ multiplex PCR, and TCRdb kept only the in-frame ones, dropping some. The table lists some 40,000 clones, 80% to 90% of them singletons. The sequenced material came from peripheral blood. These receptors were taken from a man in his 60s in a cohort sampled during active COVID-19.

This clone appeared a few times. This chain uses TRBV19 with TRBJ1-6, with D possibly matching TRBD1 (6 bases). Per germline, CDR1 LNHDA and CDR2 SQIVND (reference sequence). Between the trimmed V and J ends, which lost 7 bases and 5 bases, there was a span of 9 bases. The CDR3 spans 13 residues. The CDR3 coding sequence is TGTGCCAGTACCGGACAGCATAATTCACCCCTCCACTTT. It is translated as CASTGQHNSPLHF.

The chain recombines TRBV11-2 with TRBJ1-1; the match to TRBD1 covers 7 bases. Per the germline V gene, CDR1 is SGHAT and CDR2 is FQNNGV. Trimming removed 2 bases from V and 4 bases from J; junction bases left unmatched: 4. The CDR3 consists of 14 residues. CDR3 in amino acids: CASSLQGEGTEAFF. For the CDR3, the DNA is TGTGCCAGCAGCTTACAGGGGGAAGGCACTGAAGCTTTCTTT.

This clone has a handful of counts. This chain uses TRBV18 with TRBJ2-7; TRBD1 matches 7 bases. From germline, CDR1 is KGHSH and CDR2 LQKENI. Germline trimming cut 4 bases from V and 6 bases from J; bases unmatched to any gene: 6. This CDR3 is built from 13 residues. Here the CDR3 DNA reads TGTGCCAGCTCACTGGGGGCAGGGGGCGAGCAGTACTTC. This sequence encodes CASSLGAGGEQYF.

This clone rates as medium-sized. This sequence joins TRBV6-6 and TRBJ2-3; no definite D call. V lost 6 bases and J lost 0, with 7 bases in between. Looked up from germline, CDR1 is MNHNY and CDR2 is SVGAGI (reference sequence). This CDR3 is 13 amino acids long. The DNA of the CDR3 is TGTGCCAGCAGCCTTCTTAGCACAGATACGCAGTATTTT. As protein: CASSLLSTDTQYF.

The CDR3 sequence: CASSGAGSFSGNTIYF. The CDR3 DNA reads as TGTGCCAGCAGCGGGGCCGGGTCCTTCTCTGGAAACACCATATATTTT. The chain links TRBV5-6 to TRBJ1-3, with D perhaps matching TRBD1 (5 bases). Trimming cost V 4 bases and J 0 bases, with 14 bases left between them. The CDR3 loop spans 16 amino acids. The germline V gene has CDR1 SGHDT and CDR2 YYEEEE.

The chain is built from TRBV24-1 and TRBJ1-1; D call uncertain. The CDR3 contains 15 residues. The germline V and J ends were trimmed by 2 bases and 4 bases, with 13 bases remaining between them. CDR1 is KGHDR, CDR2 SFDVKD, per germline. The CDR3 nucleotides read TGTGCCACCAGTGATTCGAAGGTTAGGAGCACTGAAGCTTTCTTT. Translating gives CATSDSKVRSTEAFF.

The V gene is TRBV3-1 (or the pseudogene TRBV3-2), the J gene TRBJ1-5, with TRBD1 matching 8 bases. The germline V gene encodes CDR1 LGHDT and CDR2 YNNKEL (reference sequence). The CDR3 extends over 14 amino acids. The trim removed 3 bases at V and 7 bases at J, leaving 5 bases unmatched. This CDR3 reads CASSQDRVKQPQHF. For the CDR3, the DNA is TGTGCCAGCAGCCAGGACAGGGTTAAGCAGCCCCAGCATTTT.

The J gene is TRBJ2-4, the V gene TRBV19; D may be TRBD1 (6 bases). V was clipped by 0 bases and J by 1 base, with 19 bases between them. In germline, CDR1 is LNHDA, CDR2 SQIVND (reference sequence). The CDR3 runs to 19 residues. The CDR3: CASSIDMGASSMAKNIQYF. In nucleotides, the CDR3 is TGTGCCAGTAGTATAGATATGGGGGCGAGTTCTATGGCCAAAAACATTCAGTACTTC.

The chain couples TRBV4-1 to TRBJ2-7, with 11 bases lining up with TRBD1. The CDR3 loop spans 15 amino acids. Trimming removed 4 bases from V and 2 bases from J; junction bases left unmatched: 4. Germline lookup yields CDR1 MGHRA and CDR2 YSYEKL. Here the CDR3 reads CASSLGTGGTYEQYF. CDR3 in DNA: TGCGCCAGCAGCCTCGGGACAGGGGGTACCTACGAGCAGTACTTC.

V and J are TRBV30 and TRBJ2-2, with TRBD2 identical over 8 bases. CDR3 length equals 18 residues. Germline CDR1 reads GTSNPN; CDR2 reads SVGIG (reference sequence). With 3 bases clipped from V and 5 bases from J, the junction kept 17 bases outside the gene matches. CDR3 in DNA: TGTGCCTGGAGCTCCTCTTTTTTAGCGGGAAGGCGAACCGGGGAGCTGTTTTTT. Translating gives CAWSSSFLAGRRTGELFF.

The J gene is TRBJ2-6, the V gene TRBV4-3; 9 positions agree with TRBD1. CDR3 length: 17 amino acids. Germline values: CDR1 LGHNA, CDR2 YSLEER. V lost 2 bases to trimming and J lost 4 bases; unmatched junction nucleotides: 6. The CDR3 region is CASSQLGTGTGANVLTF. In nucleotides, the CDR3 is TGCGCCAGCAGCCAACTTGGGACAGGGACCGGGGCCAACGTCCTGACTTTC.

This clone was picked up a small number of times. The chain combines TRBV4-1 with TRBJ2-2; possible D gene TRBD2, 6 bases. Germline V gene lookup returns CDR1 MGHRA and CDR2 YSYEKL. Between the trimmed V and J ends, which lost 4 bases and 3 bases, there was a span of 12 bases. The CDR3 has 15 residues. CDR3 nucleotides: TGCGCCAGCAGCCCGCGGGACGGTGACACCGGGGAGCTGTTTTTT. Translated, it gives CASSPRDGDTGELFF.

This chain links TRBV7-8 with TRBJ2-1; 8 bases map to TRBD2. The CDR3 length is 18 residues. Germline CDR1 and CDR2: SGHVS and FQNEAQ. The V gene end was trimmed by 0 bases and the J gene end by 8 bases; junction bases not matched to a gene: 15. The CDR3 here is CASSLAPVGTRGRDEQFF. CDR3 coding DNA: TGTGCCAGCAGCTTAGCGCCGGTTGGGACTAGAGGACGCGATGAGCAGTTCTTC.

The genes are TRBV27 and TRBJ2-7, with TRBD1 identical over 7 bases. The V gene's germline CDR1 is MNHEY and CDR2 SMNVEV (reference sequence). The CDR3 consists of 14 residues. V lost 6 bases to trimming and J lost 2 bases; unmatched junction nucleotides: 7. CDR3 sequence: CASSRPGQTYEQYF. DNA of the CDR3: TGTGCCAGCAGCCGGCCGGGACAGACCTACGAGCAGTACTTC.

This clone was found a few times. The rearrangement uses TRBV28 and TRBJ2-7, with a possible D match to TRBD2 (6 bases). The CDR3 has 12 residues. Germline-derived CDR1 and CDR2 are MDHEN and SYDVKM. Between the trimmed V and J ends, which lost 10 bases and 7 bases, there was a span of 17 bases. The CDR3 reads CATYVAGLEQYF. CDR3 coding DNA: TGTGCCACCTACGTCGCGGGATTGGAGCAGTACTTC.